The text below deals with one TCR beta chain. This sample stems from a study of CD8 T cells in Susac syndrome. Reverse transcription used about 0.5 to 1 ug RNA and random hexamers. TCRdb used MiXCR to reprocess the immunoSEQ multiplex PCR reads, holding one entry per CDR3 protein. The sample carries under 200,000 distinct CDR3 sequences, about 94% recorded once. This CDR3 is 13 amino acids long. Deletions cut 0 bases from V and 1 base from J, with 6 bases between. CDR1 and CDR2 from the germline V gene are DFQATT and SNEGSKA (reference sequence). Sequencing was performed on CD4+ T cells from PBMCs. The sequence was collected from a human donor in good health. The chain joins TRBV20-1 to TRBJ2-5, with D uncertain. The CDR3 DNA reads as TGCAGTGCTAGAGAGACACTCCAAGAGACCCAGTACTTC. It is translated as CSARETLQETQYF.